This T cell receptor beta chain was retrieved from a study of shared clonotypes between healthy human individuals. Study context: Aged between 18 and 49, the donors were a couple of women and three men.

Genomic DNA (from each subset) was split evenly across several immunoSEQ plates. Assay: immunoSEQ multiplex PCR; the TCRdb copy retains only in-frame clones and omits some. The sample contains 1.4 million to 1.5 million clones, 95% to 97% of which appear only once. Study observations and caveats: The low donor count limited represented genetic and exposure-history diversity.

Comment on this clone: Its antigen remains unidentified.

Germline V lookup: CDR1 SNHLY, CDR2 FYNNEI. This CDR3 has 15 amino acids. Trimming removed 6 bases from V and 4 bases from J, with 18 bases in between. Sequences were obtained from naive CD4+ T cells sorted from blood. The sample's subset: CD45RA+ positively selected. This clonotype was sampled from a man in his thirties or forties in good health. The chain combines TRBV2 with TRBJ1-1, with D unclear. The CDR3 protein is CASSARALPGTEAFF. The CDR3, as DNA: TGTGCCAGCAGCGCAAGGGCCCTGCCGGGCACTGAAGCTTTCTTT. The full variable domain, its missing parts supplied by reference TRBV2 and TRBJ1-1, is EPEVTQTPSHQVTQMGQEVILRCVPISNHLYFYWYRQILGQKVEFLVSFYNNEISEKSEIFDDQFSVERPDGSNFTLKIRSTKLEDSAMYFCASSARALPGTEAFFGQGTRLTVV.